This T cell receptor (beta chain) was obtained from a study of T-cell memory formation after mild COVID-19. TCRdb redid the calling of the 5' RACE reads with MiXCR, one entry per CDR3 protein. This sample yields hundreds of thousands of distinct CDR3 sequences, of which around 28% are seen a single time; roughly 14% belongs to the top ten. Study-wide results and limits: The CD4+ clones that contracted clustered mainly within CM and EM, and the CD8+ clones concentrated in EMRA.

Turning to this clonotype: The target antigen is unknown.

Sequenced input: PBMCs or a T cell subset sorted from them (not recorded which). The sequence derives from an adult woman who had mild COVID-19 (a few samples of this study predate the infection). Cell type and time point are not known.

The CDR3 sequence: CASSISWTGGDNEQFF. The CDR3 nucleotides read TGTGCCAGCAGCATCTCTTGGACAGGGGGAGACAATGAGCAGTTCTTC. The rearrangement joins TRBV7-9 to TRBJ2-1; TRBD1 matches 10 bases. This CDR3 comprises 16 residues. The ends lost 5 bases at V and 5 bases at J; junction bases unmatched: 9. The germline CDR1 and CDR2 sequences are SEHNR and FQNEAQ (reference sequence).